This T cell receptor beta chain was sequenced for a study of blood T cell repertoires in COVID-19. Study-level information: Samples came from the United States, Italy and Spain, spanning acute and convalescent COVID-19.

TCRdb's copy holds only in-frame clones and misses some; the assay was immunoSEQ multiplex PCR. The sample consists of 350,000 or so clones, about 88% of them appearing once. Note on this clone: Different DNA sequences within this sample yield the same CDR3.

Per germline, CDR1 SGHVS and CDR2 FQNEAQ. The CDR3 length is 13 residues. The V gene lost 3 bases and the J gene lost 4 bases, with 9 bases spanning the gap. The sequence was obtained from a woman in her 30s who had recovered from COVID-19. V usage is TRBV7-8 and J usage is TRBJ2-5, with D possibly matching TRBD1 (6 bases). The sample comprised PBMCs or T cells enriched from blood (not recorded which). The CDR3 sequence is CASSFGRGETQYF. CDR3 nucleotide sequence: TGTGCCAGCAGCTTCGGCAGGGGAGAGACCCAGTACTTC.